Listed below are T cell receptor beta chains from one sample, sequenced in a study of shared clonotypes between healthy human individuals. The assay was immunoSEQ multiplex PCR, and TCRdb's table has in-frame clones only and misses some. Found here are over 2 million clones, approximately 95% of them singletons; the top ten hold 0.13%. The specimen sequenced was naive CD4+ T cells sorted from blood. These receptors were obtained from a man aged 18-30 years in good health. CDR3s include the opening cysteine and the closing phenylalanine or tryptophan. The order of the fields is D gene, clone size, J gene, V gene, CDR3 DNA, CDR3 protein. A D gene is named only where the DNA matches it firmly. A row's size may be missing; if present it is once, few, many or a size class.

>TRBD1|NA|TRBJ1-5|TRBV28
TGTGCCAGCAGCCAATCCGGGACAGGGGGTCAGCCCCAGCATTTT
CASSQSGTGGQPQHF
>NA|NA|TRBJ2-1|TRBV7-2
TGTGCCAGCAGCCCCGGACTGATCTACAATGAGCAGTTCTTC
CASSPGLIYNEQFF
>TRBD1|NA|TRBJ1-6|TRBV7-9
TGTGCCAGCAGCCTAGGGGGGGGACAGGGTCATAATTCACCCCTCCACTTT
CASSLGGGQGHNSPLHF
>NA|NA|TRBJ1-6|TRBV6-5
TGTGCCAGCAGGAGAACTAGGGAAGCCCTCCACTTT
CASRRTREALHF
>NA|NA|TRBJ2-5|TRBV23-1
TGCGCCAGCAGTCAATCGTTCTACTACCACACACTCCAAGAGACCCAGTACTTC
CASSQSFYYHTLQETQYF
>TRBD2|NA|TRBJ2-1|TRBV25-1
TGTGCCAGCAGTGAAGGAGGCTTAGCGGGTTTCTTC
CASSEGGLAGFF
>NA|NA|TRBJ1-1|TRBV30
TGTGCCTGGAGGTCACGGACAGTGTTGCACGAAGCTTTCTTT
CAWRSRTVLHEAFF
>NA|once|TRBJ2-5|TRBV11-3
TGTGCCAGCAGCTTCGGCCCAGGGTACCAAGAGACCCAGTACTTC
CASSFGPGYQETQYF
>NA|NA|TRBJ1-1|TRBV28
TGTGCCAGCAGCCAGCAGGTCGTAGGAAACACTGAAGCTTTCTTT
CASSQQVVGNTEAFF
>TRBD1|NA|TRBJ1-5|TRBV28
TGTGCCAGCAGTCCGTTGGACAGGGACGGTCAGCCCCAGCATTTT
CASSPLDRDGQPQHF
>NA|NA|TRBJ1-1|TRBV11-2
TGTGCCAGCAGCACAGCAGGGGTTATCACTGAAGCTTTCTTT
CASSTAGVITEAFF
>NA|NA|TRBJ1-6|TRBV11-2
TGTGCCAGCAGCTTAGGCGCTACCTATGATTCACCCCTCCACTTT
CASSLGATYDSPLHF
>NA|NA|TRBJ1-6|TRBV5-1
TGCGCCAGCAGCTTGGCGGGGTCAGGTCGGAATAATTCACCCCTCCACTTT
CASSLAGSGRNNSPLHF
>NA|NA|TRBJ1-2|TRBV9
TGTGCCAGCAGCCCCGGGGTTGAGGCGCGTGATGGCTACACCTTC
CASSPGVEARDGYTF
>NA|NA|TRBJ2-7|TRBV10-3
TGTGCCATCAGTGAGCCCAGCCGGGACGTGCAGTACTTC
CAISEPSRDVQYF
>NA|NA|TRBJ1-1|TRBV6-6
TGTGCCAGCAGTTTTGCAGGTACCGGGGCTTTCTTT
CASSFAGTGAFF
>NA|NA|TRBJ2-3|TRBV7-3
TGTGCCAGCAGCTTAGGCCAGGTCCAAACAGATACGCAGTATTTT
CASSLGQVQTDTQYF
>TRBD2|NA|TRBJ2-7|TRBV6-1
TGTGCCAGCAGTGGTAGCGGGGGTCCCTACGAGCAGTACTTC
CASSGSGGPYEQYF